This T cell receptor (beta chain) was captured in a study of CD8 T cells in Susac syndrome. Study-level findings and limits: Only a relatively small number of individuals were included in the TCR sequencing and HLA analysis.

The authors reverse transcribed roughly 0.5 to 1 ug RNA with random hexamers. Coverage of TCR beta CDR3 amplification by immunoSEQ multiplex PCR extended to 54 Vbeta and 13 Jbeta. MiXCR, run by TCRdb on the immunoSEQ multiplex PCR reads, gives a single entry per CDR3 protein. The sample contains approximately 130,000 distinct CDR3 sequences, around nine tenths of which appear only once. Points on this clonotype: Its antigen is not known.

Sequencing of TCR beta, carried out with a high-throughput approach, was applied to CD8+ and CD4+ T cells from the blood. The patients who served as multiple sclerosis controls were treatment-naive and had stable or active relapsing-remitting disease that fulfilled the revised McDonald criteria. The sequenced sample consisted of CD8+ T cells from PBMCs. This sequence originates from a human donor with multiple sclerosis.

CDR3 in DNA: TGCAGCGTTGACGGCCCTAGCGGGCATACCTACGAGCAGTACTTC. Its protein product is CSVDGPSGHTYEQYF. The chain carries TRBV29-1 and TRBJ2-7, with 8 bases aligning to TRBD2. Trimming cost V 3 bases and J 2 bases; bases outside gene matches: 9. The CDR3 is 15 residues long. CDR1 is SQVTM and CDR2 is ANQGSEA in the germline V gene.